A single count supports the clone carrying this T cell receptor (beta chain). From germline, CDR1 is SGHDT and CDR2 YYEEEE. This CDR3 region has 14 residues. V was pared by 3 bases and J by 4 bases, with 13 bases between. This sample was included in a study of blood T cell repertoires in COVID-19. The authors' processing: Nucleated cell number was recorded as an estimate derived from reference gene primer amplification. Data came from immunoSEQ multiplex PCR; TCRdb stores just in-frame clones and leaves some out. That table gives V, J and clone size, and the DNA gave D and trimming. Here the sample spans some 120,000 clones, 85% being singletons.

What was sequenced was peripheral blood. The rearrangement links TRBV5-6 to TRBJ1-2; D possibly corresponds to TRBD1 (5 bases). This sequence originates from a woman older than 75 with acute or convalescent COVID-19. In DNA form, the CDR3 reads TGTGCCAGCAGCTATCTAGGGGTGGTCTATGGCTACACCTTC. Amino acid sequence: CASSYLGVVYGYTF.